The entry that follows covers one TCR beta chain sequence. Its antigen is unidentified. The data were obtained in a study of cytomegalovirus exposure and HLA in healthy donors. PCR involved 60 Vbeta and 13 Jbeta primers. Libraries were prepared by immunoSEQ multiplex PCR; TCRdb keeps only in-frame clonotypes and omits some of them. The repertoire has under 170,000 clones, 75% to 85% of them found once; the top ten carry just under 6.5%. Regarding the study as a whole: In a later analysis, most CMV-associated TCR beta chains appeared HLA-restricted. Analysis was carried out at a later point, and it linked a missense DCLRE1C variant to TCR beta V- and J-gene trimming.

The V gene lost 1 base and the J gene lost 1 base, with 11 bases spanning the gap. The CDR3 is made up of 16 amino acids. From germline, CDR1 is SGHRS and CDR2 YFSETQ. Material for sequencing was PBMCs. V gene TRBV5-1 combines with J gene TRBJ2-2; perhaps TRBD2 as D (5 bases). This TCR was sampled from a man between 50 and 59 years old in good health and CMV-seropositive. The CDR3 DNA follows: TGCGCCAGCAGCTTGATGGGTAGCGTGAACACCGGGGAGCTGTTTTTT. Translated, it gives CASSLMGSVNTGELFF.